Reported below is one T cell receptor (beta chain). What it recognizes is unknown. The sample is drawn from a study of cytomegalovirus exposure and HLA in healthy donors. At the level of the study: From donors who were HLA-typed, an early data release held approximately 84 million unique TCRs. Findings of the study overall: Follow-up analysis found HLA locus-dependent TCR association rates, highest for DRB1 and lowest for HLA-C. Most subjects had HLA-A and HLA-B alleles reportedly predicted accurately by TCR beta sequences.

There are 17 residues in the CDR3. Trimming shortened V by 3 bases and J by 0 bases, and 13 bases separated the two germline ends. CDR1 is SGHRS, CDR2 YFSETQ, per germline. The primer mix had 60 Vbeta and 13 Jbeta primers. In the authors' workflow: Among the unique TCR beta chains that a later analysis counted, about 84 million in all, roughly 11 million were shared. TCRdb's copy holds only in-frame clones and misses some; the assay was immunoSEQ multiplex PCR. D and trimming come from the DNA, and the V and J calls and clone size come from that table. The table has 150,000 or so clones, 60% to 85% seen once.

The chain recombines TRBV5-1 with TRBJ1-6, with D possibly matching TRBD1 (6 bases). Sample: PBMCs. This TCR was sampled from a woman in her thirties or forties in good health and CMV-seropositive. The CDR3 DNA reads as TGCGCCAGCAGCTCCCCGACAGGCAACTCCTATAATTCACCCCTCCACTTT. It specifies CASSSPTGNSYNSPLHF. Using reference TRBV5-1 and TRBJ1-6 for the parts outside the CDR3, the full variable domain is KAGVTQTPRYLIKTRGQQVTLSCSPISGHRSVSWYQQTPGQGLQFLFEYFSETQRNKGNFPGRFSGRQFSNSRSEMNVSTLELGDSALYLCASSSPTGNSYNSPLHFGNGTRLTVT.